The following is a TCR beta chain sequence with its context. Its antigen is unknown. The data were taken from a study of T cell repertoires in cytomegalovirus infection. TCRdb re-called the reads through MiXCR, storing one row per CDR3 protein. This table has hundreds of thousands of distinct CDR3 sequences, 30% to 40% appearing once. With V trimmed by 11 bases and J by 2 bases, 7 bases remained unmatched. The CDR3 is 13 amino acids. Germline lookup yields CDR1 SNHLY and CDR2 FYNNEI. General observations from the study: Carriers of CMV plus the relevant HLA were identified by cumulative public TCR beta family frequency.

This TCR was recovered from a human donor in good health (CMV status not recorded). Some clones in this sample may be carry-over from other donors' samples. Sequencing used cultured CD8+ T cells from PBMCs, obtained from culture after CMV antigen stimulation. The chain uses TRBV2 and TRBJ2-3; 7 positions agree with TRBD1. Written as DNA, the CDR3 is TGTGCCTGGCCGGGACAGCCCACAGATACGCAGTATTTT. It translates to CAWPGQPTDTQYF.